A selection of T cell receptor beta chains follows, all from one sample in a study of OX40 agonist ivuxolimab in advanced cancers. Sequencing was performed with immunoSEQ multiplex PCR; in TCRdb, only in-frame clones are kept and a portion is missing. The table lists tens of thousands of clones, roughly 90% of them singletons, with 0.55% to 0.65% in the top ten. Sequencing used CD4+ or CD8+ T cells sorted from blood, obtained in a trial of the OX40 agonist ivuxolimab. These receptors were obtained from an adult with an advanced solid tumor such as melanoma, head and neck, liver or kidney cancer. Both conserved end residues are part of each CDR3. Each record gives: CDR3 protein, CDR3 DNA, D gene, clone size, V gene, J gene. The D gene is left open where the match is weak. Clone sizes are given selectively: once, few, many, or a class where the clone is expanded.

CASSSPDRDLTGELFF	TGTGCCAGCAGCTCCCCGGACAGGGACCTCACCGGGGAGCTGTTTTTT	TRBD1	-	TRBV11-3	TRBJ2-2
CASSPGGPFSGANVLTF	TGTGCCAGCAGCCCGGGCGGACCCTTCTCTGGGGCCAACGTCCTGACTTTC	-	-	TRBV5-4	TRBJ2-6
CATSRDGTESYGYTF	TGTGCCACCAGCAGAGATGGGACGGAGAGCTATGGCTACACCTTC	-	-	TRBV15	TRBJ1-2
CACPTRAKGEKLFF	TGTGCCTGCCCGACCCGGGCCAAAGGGGAAAAACTGTTTTTT	-	-	TRBV30	TRBJ1-4
CASSESPRSYEQYF	TGTGCCAGCAGTGAATCCCCCCGCTCCTACGAGCAGTACTTC	-	-	TRBV25-1	TRBJ2-7
CASSKDRANYGYTF	TGTGCCAGCAGTAAGGACAGGGCAAACTATGGCTACACCTTC	TRBD1	once	TRBV2	TRBJ1-2
CASSLAGAGDTQYF	TGTGCCAGCAGCTTAGCGGGAGCTGGAGATACGCAGTATTTT	-	-	TRBV7-6	TRBJ2-3
CASSVAGTSEGYTF	TGTGCCAGCTCAGTTGCCGGGACTTCGGAGGGCTACACCTTC	-	-	TRBV18	TRBJ1-2
CASTGGRQPQHF	TGTGCCAGTACGGGGGGGCGACAGCCCCAGCATTTT	-	-	TRBV19	TRBJ1-5
CASSSLSGFNEQFF	TGTGCCAGCAGCTCGCTCTCAGGTTTCAATGAGCAGTTCTTC	-	-	TRBV7-9	TRBJ2-1